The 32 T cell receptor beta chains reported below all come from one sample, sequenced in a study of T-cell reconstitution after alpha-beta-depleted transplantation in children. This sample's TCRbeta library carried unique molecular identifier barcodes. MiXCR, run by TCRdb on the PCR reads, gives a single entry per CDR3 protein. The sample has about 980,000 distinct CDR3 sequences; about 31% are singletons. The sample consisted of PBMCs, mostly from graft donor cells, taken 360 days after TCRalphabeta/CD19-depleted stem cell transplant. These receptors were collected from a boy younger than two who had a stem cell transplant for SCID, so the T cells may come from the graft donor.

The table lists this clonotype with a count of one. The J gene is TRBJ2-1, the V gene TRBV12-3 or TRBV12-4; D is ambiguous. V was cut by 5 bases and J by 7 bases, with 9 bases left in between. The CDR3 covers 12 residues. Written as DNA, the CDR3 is TGTGCCAGCAGTCCCGGGTGGAATGAGCAGTTCTTC. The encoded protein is CASSPGWNEQFF.

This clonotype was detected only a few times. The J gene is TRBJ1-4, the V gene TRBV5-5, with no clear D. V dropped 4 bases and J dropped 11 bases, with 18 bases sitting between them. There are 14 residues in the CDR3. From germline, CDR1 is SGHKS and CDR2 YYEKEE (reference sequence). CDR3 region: CASSPVTSQKKLFF. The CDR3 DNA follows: TGTGCCAGCAGCCCGGTCACCTCCCAGAAGAAACTGTTTTTT.

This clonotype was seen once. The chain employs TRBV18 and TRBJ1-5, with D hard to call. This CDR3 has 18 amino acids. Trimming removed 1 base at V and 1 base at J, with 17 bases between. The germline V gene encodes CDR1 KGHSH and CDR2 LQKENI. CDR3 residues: CASSPLLGHISSNQPQHF. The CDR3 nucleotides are TGTGCCAGCTCACCACTTCTAGGGCATATATCGAGCAATCAGCCCCAGCATTTT.

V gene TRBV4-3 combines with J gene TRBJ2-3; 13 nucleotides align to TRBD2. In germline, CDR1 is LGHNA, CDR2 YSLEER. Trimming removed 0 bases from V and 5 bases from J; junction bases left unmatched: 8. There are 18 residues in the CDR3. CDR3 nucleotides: TGCGCCAGCAGCCAAGAACCGACTAGCGGGGGGCAAGGAGATACGCAGTATTTT. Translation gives CASSQEPTSGGQGDTQYF.

The CDR3 nucleotides are TGTGCCAGCAGCTTTGAACTGGGGACAGGGGGACGTGGGACCCAGTACTTC. It yields the protein CASSFELGTGGRGTQYF. The V call is TRBV7-2, the J call TRBJ2-5; 11 bases are shared with TRBD1. J gave up 7 bases and V 3 bases, and 13 bases lay outside the gene matches. This CDR3 spans 17 amino acids. Germline V gives CDR1 SGHTA, CDR2 FQGNSA. Full variable domain (remainder filled in from reference TRBV7-2 and TRBJ2-5): GAGVSQSPSNKVTEKGKDVELRCDPISGHTALYWYRQSLGQGLEFLIYFQGNSAPDKSGLPSDRFSAERTGGSVSTLTIQRTQQEDSAVYLCASSFELGTGGRGTQYFGPGTRLLVL.

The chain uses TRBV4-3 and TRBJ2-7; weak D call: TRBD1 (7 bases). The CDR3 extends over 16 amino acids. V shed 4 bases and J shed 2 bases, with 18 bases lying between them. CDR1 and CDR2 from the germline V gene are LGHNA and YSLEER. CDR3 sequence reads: CASSLNPQGTPYEQYF. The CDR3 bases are TGCGCCAGCAGCCTCAACCCACAGGGGACTCCCTACGAGCAGTACTTC.

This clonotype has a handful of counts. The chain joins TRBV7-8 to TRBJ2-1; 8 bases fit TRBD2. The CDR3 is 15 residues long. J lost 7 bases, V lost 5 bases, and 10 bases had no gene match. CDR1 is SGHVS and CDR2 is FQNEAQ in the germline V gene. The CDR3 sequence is CASSEDRRGVNEQFF. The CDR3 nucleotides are TGTGCCAGCAGCGAAGACAGGCGGGGGGTGAATGAGCAGTTCTTC.

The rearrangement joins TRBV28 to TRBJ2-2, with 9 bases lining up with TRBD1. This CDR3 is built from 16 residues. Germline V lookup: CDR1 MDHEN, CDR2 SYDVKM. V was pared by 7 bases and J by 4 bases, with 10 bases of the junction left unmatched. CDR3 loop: CASMGTGTGITGELFF. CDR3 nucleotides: TGTGCCAGCATGGGAACCGGGACAGGGATCACCGGGGAGCTGTTTTTT.

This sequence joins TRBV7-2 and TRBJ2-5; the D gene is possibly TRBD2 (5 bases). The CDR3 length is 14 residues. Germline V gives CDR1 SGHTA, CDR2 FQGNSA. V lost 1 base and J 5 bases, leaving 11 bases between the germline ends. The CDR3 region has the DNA TGTGCCAGCAGCTTAGACGGGAATCGGGAGACCCAGTACTTC. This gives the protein CASSLDGNRETQYF.

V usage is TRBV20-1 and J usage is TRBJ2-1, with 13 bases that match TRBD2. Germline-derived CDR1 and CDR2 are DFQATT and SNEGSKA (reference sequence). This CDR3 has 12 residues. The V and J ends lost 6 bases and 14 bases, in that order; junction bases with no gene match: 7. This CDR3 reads CSARLAGGREFF. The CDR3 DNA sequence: TGCAGTGCGCGACTAGCGGGGGGCCGGGAGTTCTTC.

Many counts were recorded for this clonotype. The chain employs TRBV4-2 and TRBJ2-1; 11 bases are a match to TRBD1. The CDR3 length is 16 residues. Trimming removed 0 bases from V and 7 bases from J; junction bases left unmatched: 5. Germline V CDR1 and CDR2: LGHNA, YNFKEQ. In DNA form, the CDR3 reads TGTGCCAGCAGCCAAGATCAGGGGGACAGGGGGAATGAGCAGTTCTTC. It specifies CASSQDQGDRGNEQFF.

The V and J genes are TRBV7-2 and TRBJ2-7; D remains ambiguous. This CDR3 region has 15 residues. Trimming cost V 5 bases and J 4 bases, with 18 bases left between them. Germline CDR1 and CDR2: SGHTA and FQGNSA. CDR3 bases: TGTGCCAGCAGCCCCCCAGGAGTAGGGCTTTACGAGCAGTACTTC. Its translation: CASSPPGVGLYEQYF.

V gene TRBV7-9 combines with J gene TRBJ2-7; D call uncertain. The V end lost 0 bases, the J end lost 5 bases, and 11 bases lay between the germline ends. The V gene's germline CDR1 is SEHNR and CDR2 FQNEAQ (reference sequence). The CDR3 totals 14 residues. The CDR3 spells CASSLAIRPNEQYF. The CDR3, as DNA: TGTGCCAGCAGCTTAGCGATTCGACCCAACGAGCAGTACTTC.

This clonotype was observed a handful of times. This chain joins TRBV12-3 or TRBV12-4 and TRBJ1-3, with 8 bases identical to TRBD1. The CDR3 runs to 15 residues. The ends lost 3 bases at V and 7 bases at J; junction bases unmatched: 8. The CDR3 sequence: CASSFRDRRENTIYF. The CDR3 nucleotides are TGTGCCAGCAGTTTTAGGGACAGGAGAGAGAACACCATATATTTT.

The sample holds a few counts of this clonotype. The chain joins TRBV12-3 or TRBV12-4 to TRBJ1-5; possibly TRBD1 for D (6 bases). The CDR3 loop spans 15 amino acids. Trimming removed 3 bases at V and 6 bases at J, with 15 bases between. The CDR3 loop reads CASSLRWGAGQPQHF. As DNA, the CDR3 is TGTGCCAGCAGTTTGAGGTGGGGGGCTGGTCAGCCCCAGCATTTT.

CDR3 coding DNA: TGTGCCACCAGCAGTGCCTCGGGACAGGGACACAATGAGCAGTTCTTC. The encoded protein is CATSSASGQGHNEQFF. The chain recombines TRBV15 with TRBJ2-1; 9 nucleotides line up with TRBD1. The CDR3 covers 16 residues. Trimming took 3 bases from V and 5 from J; bases not matched to a gene: 8. Germline assignment: CDR1 LNHNV and CDR2 YYDKDF (reference sequence).

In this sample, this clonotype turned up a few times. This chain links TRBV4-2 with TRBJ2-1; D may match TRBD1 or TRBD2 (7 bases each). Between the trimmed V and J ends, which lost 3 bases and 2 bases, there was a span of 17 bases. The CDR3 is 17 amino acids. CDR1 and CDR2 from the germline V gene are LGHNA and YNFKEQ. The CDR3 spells CASSQDPGRGPYNEQFF. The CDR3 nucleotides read TGTGCCAGCAGCCAGGATCCAGGGAGGGGGCCCTACAATGAGCAGTTCTTC.

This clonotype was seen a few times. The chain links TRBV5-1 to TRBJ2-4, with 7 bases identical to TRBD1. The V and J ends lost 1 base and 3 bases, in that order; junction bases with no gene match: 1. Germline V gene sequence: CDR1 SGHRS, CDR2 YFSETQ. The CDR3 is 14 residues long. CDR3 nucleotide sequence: TGCGCCAGCAGCTTGTGGGACAGCAAAAACATTCAGTACTTC. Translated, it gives CASSLWDSKNIQYF.

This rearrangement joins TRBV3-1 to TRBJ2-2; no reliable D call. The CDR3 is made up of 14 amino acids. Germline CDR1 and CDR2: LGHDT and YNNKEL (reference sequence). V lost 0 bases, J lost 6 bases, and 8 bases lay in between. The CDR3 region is CASSQDQRAGELFF. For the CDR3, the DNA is TGTGCCAGCAGCCAAGATCAAAGGGCCGGGGAGCTGTTTTTT.

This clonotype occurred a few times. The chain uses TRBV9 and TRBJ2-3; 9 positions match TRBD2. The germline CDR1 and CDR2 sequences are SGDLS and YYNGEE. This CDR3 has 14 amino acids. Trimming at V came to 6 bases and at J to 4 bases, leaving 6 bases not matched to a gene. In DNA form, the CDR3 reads TGTGCCAGCAACCTGGAGCGGGGGGCAGATACGCAGTATTTT. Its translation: CASNLERGADTQYF.

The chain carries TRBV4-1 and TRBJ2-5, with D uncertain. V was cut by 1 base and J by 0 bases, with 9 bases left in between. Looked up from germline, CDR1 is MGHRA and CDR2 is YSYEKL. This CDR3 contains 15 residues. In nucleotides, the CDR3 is TGCGCCAGCAGCCAAGGCCACCGGGACCAAGAGACCCAGTACTTC. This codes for CASSQGHRDQETQYF.

In DNA, the CDR3 is TGTGCCAGCAGTTACGAGGGGGGTCACTTCAATGAGCAGTTCTTC. Translation gives CASSYEGGHFNEQFF. The chain has TRBV6-5 and TRBJ2-1; D could derive from TRBD1 or TRBD2 (6 bases each). Germline values: CDR1 MNHEY, CDR2 SVGAGI. The CDR3 has 15 residues. V lost 2 bases, J lost 6 bases, and 14 bases lay in between.

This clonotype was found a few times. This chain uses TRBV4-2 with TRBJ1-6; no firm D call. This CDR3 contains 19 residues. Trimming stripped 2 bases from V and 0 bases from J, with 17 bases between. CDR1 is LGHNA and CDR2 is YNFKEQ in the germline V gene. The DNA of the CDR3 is TGTGCCAGCAGCCAACGGGAGAGACGCCTGAGCTCCTATAATTCACCCCTCCACTTT. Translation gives CASSQRERRLSSYNSPLHF.

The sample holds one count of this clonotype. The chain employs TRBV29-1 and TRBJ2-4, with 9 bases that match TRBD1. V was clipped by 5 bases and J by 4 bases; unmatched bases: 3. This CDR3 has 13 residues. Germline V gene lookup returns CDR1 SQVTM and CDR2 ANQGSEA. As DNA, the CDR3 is TGCAGCGTTCTTGGGACAGGGAAAAACATTCAGTACTTC. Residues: CSVLGTGKNIQYF.

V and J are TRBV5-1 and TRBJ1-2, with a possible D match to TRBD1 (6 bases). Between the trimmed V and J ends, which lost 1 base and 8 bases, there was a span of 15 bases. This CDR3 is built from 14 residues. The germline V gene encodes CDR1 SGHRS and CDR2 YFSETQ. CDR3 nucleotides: TGCGCCAGCAGCTTGTTCGACCCAGGGGAAGGCTACACCTTC. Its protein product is CASSLFDPGEGYTF. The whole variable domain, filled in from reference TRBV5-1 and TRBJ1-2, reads KAGVTQTPRYLIKTRGQQVTLSCSPISGHRSVSWYQQTPGQGLQFLFEYFSETQRNKGNFPGRFSGRQFSNSRSEMNVSTLELGDSALYLCASSLFDPGEGYTFGSGTRLTVV.

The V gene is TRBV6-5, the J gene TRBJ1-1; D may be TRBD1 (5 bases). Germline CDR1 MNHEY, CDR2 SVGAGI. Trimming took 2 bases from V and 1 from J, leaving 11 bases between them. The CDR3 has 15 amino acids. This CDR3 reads CASSYTGTRNTEAFF. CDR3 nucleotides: TGTGCCAGCAGTTACACCGGGACTCGGAACACTGAAGCTTTCTTT.

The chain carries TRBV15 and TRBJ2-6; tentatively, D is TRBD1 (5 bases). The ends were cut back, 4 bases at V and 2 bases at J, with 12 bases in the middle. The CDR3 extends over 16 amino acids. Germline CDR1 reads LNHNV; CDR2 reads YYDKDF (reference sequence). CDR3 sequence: CATSTFLQAGANVLTF. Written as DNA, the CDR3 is TGTGCCACCAGCACCTTCTTACAGGCTGGGGCCAACGTCCTGACTTTC.

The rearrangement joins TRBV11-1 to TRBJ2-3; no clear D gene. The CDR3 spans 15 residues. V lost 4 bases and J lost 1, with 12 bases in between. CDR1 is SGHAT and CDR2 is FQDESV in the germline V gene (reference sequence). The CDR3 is CASSSSSGRTDTQYF. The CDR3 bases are TGTGCCAGCAGCTCCTCGTCGGGTCGCACAGATACGCAGTATTTT.

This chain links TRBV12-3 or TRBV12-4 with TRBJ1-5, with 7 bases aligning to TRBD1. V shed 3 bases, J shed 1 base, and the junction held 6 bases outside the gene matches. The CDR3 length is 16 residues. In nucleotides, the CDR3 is TGTGCCAGCAGTTTGGGGCAGGGGGTCAGCAATCAGCCCCAGCATTTT. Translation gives CASSLGQGVSNQPQHF.

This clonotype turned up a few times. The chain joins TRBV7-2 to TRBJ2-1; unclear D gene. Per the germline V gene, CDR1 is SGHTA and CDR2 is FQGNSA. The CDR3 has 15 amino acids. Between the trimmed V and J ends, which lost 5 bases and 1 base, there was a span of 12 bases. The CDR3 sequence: CASSLQRVSYNEQFF. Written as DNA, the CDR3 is TGTGCCAGCAGCCTCCAAAGGGTATCCTACAATGAGCAGTTCTTC. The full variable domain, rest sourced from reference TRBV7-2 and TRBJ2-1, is GAGVSQSPSNKVTEKGKDVELRCDPISGHTALYWYRQSLGQGLEFLIYFQGNSAPDKSGLPSDRFSAERTGGSVSTLTIQRTQQEDSAVYLCASSLQRVSYNEQFFGPGTRLTVL.

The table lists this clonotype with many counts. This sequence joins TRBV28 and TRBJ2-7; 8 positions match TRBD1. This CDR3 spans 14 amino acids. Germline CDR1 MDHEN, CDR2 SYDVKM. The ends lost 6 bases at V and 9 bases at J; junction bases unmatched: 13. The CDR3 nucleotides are TGTGCCAGCAGACCCCTCGCCAGGGGGCCGGGGCAGTACTTC. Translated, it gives CASRPLARGPGQYF.

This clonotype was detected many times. CDR3 bases: TGTGCCAGCAGCTTAAGACAGGGGGCCCTACAAGAGACCCAGTACTTC. The encoded protein is CASSLRQGALQETQYF. V is TRBV7-6 and J is TRBJ2-5; the match to TRBD1 covers 10 bases. CDR3 size: 16 residues. Per the germline V gene, CDR1 is SGHVS and CDR2 is FNYEAQ. Trimming at V came to 2 bases and at J to 2 bases, leaving 5 bases not matched to a gene.